The present T cell receptor beta chain was sequenced within a study of blood T cell repertoires in COVID-19. Overall study context: Acute and convalescent COVID-19 samples came from the United States, Italy and Spain. The analysed material was cDNA or gDNA that came from T cells, B-cell-depleted T cells, or PBMCs.

Under the authors' procedure: Reference gene primer amplification yielded estimated nucleated cell counts. Produced via immunoSEQ multiplex PCR; TCRdb's table is partial and in-frame only. V and J calls and clone size are those listed in that table; D and trimming were worked out from the DNA. The top ten clones hold more than 1.4% of a sample with 65,000 to 70,000 clones, 65% to 90% of them seen once. V lost 1 base and J 10 bases, leaving 16 bases between the germline ends. The CDR3 is 15 residues long. From germline, CDR1 is MNHNS and CDR2 SASEGT. The receptor was isolated from a woman aged 55 to 70 with acute or convalescent COVID-19. The J gene is TRBJ1-4, the V gene TRBV6-1; no definite D call. The sequenced sample consisted of peripheral blood. The DNA for the CDR3 is TGTGCCAGCAGTGAAGGCGGATCCCTGCCGGGAAAACTGTTTTTT. Amino acid sequence: CASSEGGSLPGKLFF.